A selection of T cell receptor beta chains follows, all from one sample in a study of graft-versus-host responses after intestinal transplantation. Assay: immunoSEQ multiplex PCR; the TCRdb copy retains only in-frame clones and omits some. The table has tens of thousands of clones, around 83% seen once. The sample was PBMCs, taken 1,000 to 1,200 days after transplant. The receptors were sampled from a human patient who received an intestinal transplant, so some T cells may come from the graft donor. Each CDR3 is given with its conserved first and last residue. The D gene is left open where the match is weak. Only part of the rows carry a size: once, few, many, or a class if the clone is expanded.

TGTGCCACCAGCAGAGATAACAAGGTCGTGGATTCACCCCTCCACTTT	CATSRDNKVVDSPLHF	TRBV15	TRBJ1-6	NA	NA
TGTGCCAGCAGCTTGAGTGGCGGGTCCCTTACCGAGCAGTACTTC	CASSLSGGSLTEQYF	TRBV5-4	TRBJ2-7	NA	NA
TGTGCCAGCAGCTTGGTTTCGGTTGGGGGGTATAATTCACCCCTCCACTTT	CASSLVSVGGYNSPLHF	TRBV5-8	TRBJ1-6	NA	NA
TGTGCCGTACAGGGCTACAACTCCTACGAGCAGTACTTC	CAVQGYNSYEQYF	TRBV27	TRBJ2-7	once	NA
TGTGCCAGCTCACCAATCCCGCAGATGGGTATCTCTGGAAACACCATATATTTT	CASSPIPQMGISGNTIYF	TRBV18	TRBJ1-3	NA	NA
TGTGCCAGTAGTGGACTTAAGACAGATACGCAGTATTTT	CASSGLKTDTQYF	TRBV19	TRBJ2-3	NA	NA
TGTGCCATCCTCTTCAGTGGTGGCTACACCTTC	CAILFSGGYTF	TRBV10-3	TRBJ1-2	NA	NA
TGTGCCAGCAGCCCTAGTTACTACAATGAGCAGTTCTTC	CASSPSYYNEQFF	TRBV7-6	TRBJ2-1	few	NA
TGTGCCATCAGAGGCACAGGGGCCGTCGTCTCCTACGAGCAGTACTTC	CAIRGTGAVVSYEQYF	TRBV11-3	TRBJ2-7	NA	TRBD1
TGCAGCGTTGGGGGGGCGAGCTCGGGACAGAGGACAGAGCAGTACTTC	CSVGGASSGQRTEQYF	TRBV29-1	TRBJ2-7	NA	NA
TGTGCCAGCAGGGAGGTGGGGGCTGCCCTGAGTTCACCCCTCCACTTT	CASREVGAALSSPLHF	TRBV6-6	TRBJ1-6	NA	NA
TGTGCCAGCAGTTCAACCCTCAGCGGGGATCCCTACGAGCAGTACTTC	CASSSTLSGDPYEQYF	TRBV7-6	TRBJ2-7	few	TRBD2
TGCGCCAGCAGCCAGGCCGGGACTAGCGGTCTCACAGATACGCAGTATTTT	CASSQAGTSGLTDTQYF	TRBV5-1	TRBJ2-3	NA	TRBD2
TGTGCCAGTACGGGAAGCCACGAGCGGGCCAACGTCCTGACTTTC	CASTGSHERANVLTF	TRBV19	TRBJ2-6	once	NA
TGTGCCAGCAGCGTAGGTGGGAATTCCTACAATGAGCAGTTCTTC	CASSVGGNSYNEQFF	TRBV9	TRBJ2-1	NA	NA
TGTGCCAGCAGCTTAACGGGGGAGGGTATCTACGAGCAGTACTTC	CASSLTGEGIYEQYF	TRBV7-3	TRBJ2-7	NA	TRBD2
TGTGCCAGCAGCCTGGGACAGGGTAACTCTGGAAACACCATATATTTT	CASSLGQGNSGNTIYF	TRBV7-9	TRBJ1-3	NA	TRBD1
TGCGCCAGCAGCTTGACTACGGGCAACAATGAGCAGTTCTTC	CASSLTTGNNEQFF	TRBV5-1	TRBJ2-1	NA	NA
TGTGCCAGCAGCCCCGATTTAGAGAATTCACCCCTCCACTTT	CASSPDLENSPLHF	TRBV6-1	TRBJ1-6	few	NA
TGTGCCAGCAGTTTGGGGACAGGGGGCAGGTATGGCTACACCTTC	CASSLGTGGRYGYTF	TRBV28	TRBJ1-2	NA	TRBD1
TGTGCCAGCAGCTACAGCCTACAAGAGACCCAGTACTTC	CASSYSLQETQYF	TRBV6-6	TRBJ2-5	NA	NA
TGCAGCGTACCTAAGGAAACCACTGAAGCTTTCTTT	CSVPKETTEAFF	TRBV29-1	TRBJ1-1	NA	NA
TGCGCCAGCAGCCAAGGAGTCCAGCACTACGAGCAGTACTTC	CASSQGVQHYEQYF	TRBV4-1	TRBJ2-7	NA	NA
TGCAGCGGCATACGGACTAGCGGAGACACCGGGGAGCTGTTTTTT	CSGIRTSGDTGELFF	TRBV29-1	TRBJ2-2	NA	TRBD2
TGTACCAGCAGCGCCCGCGGGACACGTAACACAGATACGCAGTATTTT	CTSSARGTRNTDTQYF	TRBV9	TRBJ2-3	once	NA
TGTGCCAGCAGCCAATTTGGGAGCTCTGGAAACACCATATATTTT	CASSQFGSSGNTIYF	TRBV5-8	TRBJ1-3	NA	NA
TGTGCCAGCAGCCCCGGGACAGGGTGGGAGTATTTT	CASSPGTGWEYF	TRBV7-8	TRBJ2-3	NA	TRBD1
TGTGCTGGTGATCCCAGGGGCCTTAATGAAAAACTGTTTTTT	CAGDPRGLNEKLFF	TRBV30	TRBJ1-4	NA	NA
TGTGCCAGCAGTTCCAATAACCCAGGGTTAGGTCAGCCCCAGCATTTT	CASSSNNPGLGQPQHF	TRBV28	TRBJ1-5	NA	NA
TGTGCCAGCAGTCCCGGACTAGCGGGAGGCACCGGGGAGCTGTTTTTT	CASSPGLAGGTGELFF	TRBV2	TRBJ2-2	NA	TRBD2
TGTGCCAGCAGTTTGACCTACGAGCAGTACTTC	CASSLTYEQYF	TRBV7-3	TRBJ2-7	few	NA
TGTGCCAGTAGTAACGGAAGAGCCGGAAACACCATATATTTT	CASSNGRAGNTIYF	TRBV19	TRBJ1-3	NA	NA
TGTGCCTCTAGGGAGGGCTTCTACGAGCAGTACTTC	CASREGFYEQYF	TRBV28	TRBJ2-7	NA	TRBD2
TGCGCCAGCAGCTTAAGCCACAGGGGGCGCTCCGAGACCCAGTACTTC	CASSLSHRGRSETQYF	TRBV5-1	TRBJ2-5	once	TRBD1
TGTGCCAGTAGTGACGGTGGAAACACCATATATTTT	CASSDGGNTIYF	TRBV19	TRBJ1-3	few	NA
TGTGCCAGCAGACCAGGGGTAGGGACAGATACGCAGTATTTT	CASRPGVGTDTQYF	TRBV7-9	TRBJ2-3	NA	NA
TGCGCCAGCAGCTTGGAAACCGGGAGGTCTTACGAGCAGTACTTC	CASSLETGRSYEQYF	TRBV5-1	TRBJ2-7	few	TRBD2
TGTGCCAGCAGCCCCCCGGGCTCCTATAATTCACCCCTCCACTTT	CASSPPGSYNSPLHF	TRBV11-2	TRBJ1-6	NA	NA
TGTGCCTGGAGTGTAGGGACAGATGGCTACACCTTC	CAWSVGTDGYTF	TRBV30	TRBJ1-2	once	TRBD1
TGCGCCAGCAGTGACCCTTGGACAGGGAGAAGCGACGAGCAGTACTTC	CASSDPWTGRSDEQYF	TRBV10-2	TRBJ2-7	NA	TRBD1
TGTGCCAGCTCACCACTACCAGGGGGGGAACTCTACGAGCAGTACTTC	CASSPLPGGELYEQYF	TRBV18	TRBJ2-7	NA	NA
TGTGCCAGCAGTGAAGGGCAGGGACCTAACTATGGCTACACCTTC	CASSEGQGPNYGYTF	TRBV6-1	TRBJ1-2	NA	NA
TGTGCCAGCAGCTTAAGCCCAGGCAGCGGGGAGAATGGCTACACCTTC	CASSLSPGSGENGYTF	TRBV11-2	TRBJ1-2	NA	NA
TGTGTCAGCAGTTACCAGGGTGGGACCGGGGAGCTGTTTTTT	CVSSYQGGTGELFF	TRBV28	TRBJ2-2	NA	NA
TGTGCCAGCAGTGCCTCCCGACAGAACGGCTATGGCTACACCTTC	CASSASRQNGYGYTF	TRBV6-1	TRBJ1-2	NA	NA
TGTGCCAGCAGCTCCCCCGGGACAGCGAACACCGGGGAGCTGTTTTTT	CASSSPGTANTGELFF	TRBV5-4	TRBJ2-2	NA	TRBD1
TGTGCCAGCAGATTCACCGGGACAGGGGAAACACCCCTCCACTTT	CASRFTGTGETPLHF	TRBV27	TRBJ1-6	NA	TRBD1
TGTGCCAGCAGCTTAGCTGGCAGGGCGTCACGGCAGTACTTC	CASSLAGRASRQYF	TRBV7-8	TRBJ2-7	NA	NA
TGTGCCTGGAGAGCCGGGACCTACGAGCAGTACTTC	CAWRAGTYEQYF	TRBV30	TRBJ2-7	NA	NA
TGTGCCAGTAGTCCTAGCATCACCTACAATGAGCAGTTCTTC	CASSPSITYNEQFF	TRBV19	TRBJ2-1	NA	NA
TGTGCCAGCAGCTCCTCCAGCGGTCGGGATTCACCCCTCCACTTT	CASSSSSGRDSPLHF	TRBV7-2	TRBJ1-6	NA	NA
TGTGCCAGCAGGGACGGGACAGGGCCCTACGAGCAGTACTTC	CASRDGTGPYEQYF	TRBV6-1	TRBJ2-7	few	TRBD1
TGTGCCAGCAGTGACTCACCGGGGGGCCTTAATGAGCAGTTCTTC	CASSDSPGGLNEQFF	TRBV6-4	TRBJ2-1	NA	NA
TGCGCCAGCAGTGAGTCGGGGGACTCCACAGATACGCAGTATTTT	CASSESGDSTDTQYF	TRBV10-2	TRBJ2-3	once	NA
TGTGCCAGCAGTGGGGCCAGACCCTATCAGCCCCAGCATTTT	CASSGARPYQPQHF	TRBV2	TRBJ1-5	NA	NA
TGTGCCAGTAGTATACGGGGGCCGAATCAGCCCCAGCATTTT	CASSIRGPNQPQHF	TRBV19	TRBJ1-5	few	NA
TGTGCCAGCAGCCAAACTAGCGGGGGGGCCTACGAGCAGTACTTC	CASSQTSGGAYEQYF	TRBV4-2	TRBJ2-7	NA	TRBD2
TGTGCCAGCAGCCCGGGGCCCGGGGAGCTGTTTTTT	CASSPGPGELFF	TRBV7-6	TRBJ2-2	NA	NA